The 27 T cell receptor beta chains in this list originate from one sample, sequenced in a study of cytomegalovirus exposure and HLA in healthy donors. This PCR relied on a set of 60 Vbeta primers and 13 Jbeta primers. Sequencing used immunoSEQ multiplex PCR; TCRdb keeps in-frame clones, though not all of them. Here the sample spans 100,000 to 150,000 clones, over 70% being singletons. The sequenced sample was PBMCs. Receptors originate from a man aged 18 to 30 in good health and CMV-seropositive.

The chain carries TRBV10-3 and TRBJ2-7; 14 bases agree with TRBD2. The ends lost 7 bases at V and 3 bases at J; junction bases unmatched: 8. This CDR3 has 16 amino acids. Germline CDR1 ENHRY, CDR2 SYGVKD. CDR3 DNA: TGTGCCATCACACTTAAAGGGACTAGCGGGAGCTACGAGCAGTACTTC. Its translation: CAITLKGTSGSYEQYF.

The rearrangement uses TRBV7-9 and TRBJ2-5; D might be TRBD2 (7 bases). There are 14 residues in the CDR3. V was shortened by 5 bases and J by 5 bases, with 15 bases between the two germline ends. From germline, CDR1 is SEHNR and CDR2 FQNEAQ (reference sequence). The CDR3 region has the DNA TGTGCCAGCAGCCGCCCGGGGGGCGCGGAGACCCAGTACTTC. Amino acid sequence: CASSRPGGAETQYF.

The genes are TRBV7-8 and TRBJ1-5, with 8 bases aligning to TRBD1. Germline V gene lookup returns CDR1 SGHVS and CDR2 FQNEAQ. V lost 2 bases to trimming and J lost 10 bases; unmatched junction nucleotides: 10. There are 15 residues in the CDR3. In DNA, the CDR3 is TGTGCCAGCAGCTTAATGCCGACAGGGGATCGCCCCCAGCATTTT. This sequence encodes CASSLMPTGDRPQHF.

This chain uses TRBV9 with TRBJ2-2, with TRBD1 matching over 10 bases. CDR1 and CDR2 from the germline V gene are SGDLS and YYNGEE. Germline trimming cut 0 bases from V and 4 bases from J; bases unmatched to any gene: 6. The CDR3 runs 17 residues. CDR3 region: CASSVVGTGVLTGELFF. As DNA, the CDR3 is TGTGCCAGCAGCGTAGTTGGGACAGGGGTGCTCACCGGGGAGCTGTTTTTT. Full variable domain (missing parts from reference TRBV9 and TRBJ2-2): DSGVTQTPKHLITATGQRVTLRCSPRSGDLSVYWYQQSLDQGLQFLIQYYNGEERAKGNILERFSAQQFPDLHSELNLSSLELGDSALYFCASSVVGTGVLTGELFFGEGSRLTVL.

CDR3 DNA sequence: TGTGCCATCAGTGAGTCCGGGACCGGGGACACCTACAATGAGCAGTTCTTC. Its translation: CAISESGTGDTYNEQFF. V usage is TRBV10-3 and J usage is TRBJ2-1, with D possibly TRBD1 on 6 matching bases. Germline CDR1 is ENHRY and CDR2 is SYGVKD. Trimming shortened V by 0 bases and J by 2 bases, and 14 bases separated the two germline ends. There are 17 residues in the CDR3.

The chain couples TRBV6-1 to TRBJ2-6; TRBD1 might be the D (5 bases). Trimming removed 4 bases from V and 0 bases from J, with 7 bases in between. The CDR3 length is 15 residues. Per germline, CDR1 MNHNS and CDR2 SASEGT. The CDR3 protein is CASSVQDSGANVLTF. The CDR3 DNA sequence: TGTGCCAGCAGTGTACAGGACTCTGGGGCCAACGTCCTGACTTTC.

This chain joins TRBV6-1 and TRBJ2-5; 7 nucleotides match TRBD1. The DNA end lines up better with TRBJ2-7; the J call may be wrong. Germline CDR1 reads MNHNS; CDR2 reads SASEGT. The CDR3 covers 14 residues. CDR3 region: CASSIGTASYEQYF. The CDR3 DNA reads TGTGCCAGCTCTATCGGGACAGCCTCCTACGAGCAGTACTTC.

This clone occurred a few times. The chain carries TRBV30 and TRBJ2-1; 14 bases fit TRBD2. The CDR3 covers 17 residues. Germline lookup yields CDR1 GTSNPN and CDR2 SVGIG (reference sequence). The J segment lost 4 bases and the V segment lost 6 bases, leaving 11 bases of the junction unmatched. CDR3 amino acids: CACTTGTSGSRYNEQFF. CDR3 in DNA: TGTGCCTGTACGACCGGGACTAGCGGGAGTAGATACAATGAGCAGTTCTTC.

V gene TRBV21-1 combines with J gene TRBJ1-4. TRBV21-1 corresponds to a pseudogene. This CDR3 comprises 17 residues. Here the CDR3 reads CASSKGGGGATNEKLFF. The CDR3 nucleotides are TGTGCCAGCAGCAAAGGAGGAGGTGGGGCAACTAATGAAAAACTGTTTTTT.

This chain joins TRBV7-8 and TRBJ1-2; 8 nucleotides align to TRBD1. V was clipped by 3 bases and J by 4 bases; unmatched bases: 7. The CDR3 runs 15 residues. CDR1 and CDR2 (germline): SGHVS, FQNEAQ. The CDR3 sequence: CASSFRGLETYGYTF. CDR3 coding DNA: TGTGCCAGCAGCTTCAGGGGGCTTGAAACCTATGGCTACACCTTC.

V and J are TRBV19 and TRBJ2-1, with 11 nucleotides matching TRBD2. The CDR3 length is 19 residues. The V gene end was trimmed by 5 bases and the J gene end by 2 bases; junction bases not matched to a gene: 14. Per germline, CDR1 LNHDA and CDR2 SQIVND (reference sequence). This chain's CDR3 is CASSARLAGIPSAYNEQFF. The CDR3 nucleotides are TGTGCCAGTAGTGCCCGACTAGCGGGAATCCCCTCGGCCTACAATGAGCAGTTCTTC. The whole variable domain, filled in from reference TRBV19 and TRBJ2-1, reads DGGITQSPKYLFRKEGQNVTLSCEQNLNHDAMYWYRQDPGQGLRLIYYSQIVNDFQKGDIAEGYSVSREKKESFPLTVTSAQKNPTAFYLCASSARLAGIPSAYNEQFFGPGTRLTVL.

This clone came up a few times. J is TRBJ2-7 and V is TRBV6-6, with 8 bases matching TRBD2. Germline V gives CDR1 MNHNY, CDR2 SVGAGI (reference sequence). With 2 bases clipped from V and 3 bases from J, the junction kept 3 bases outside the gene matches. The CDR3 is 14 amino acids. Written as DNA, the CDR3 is TGTGCCAGCAGTTACACCGGGGGGGACTACGAGCAGTACTTC. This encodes CASSYTGGDYEQYF.

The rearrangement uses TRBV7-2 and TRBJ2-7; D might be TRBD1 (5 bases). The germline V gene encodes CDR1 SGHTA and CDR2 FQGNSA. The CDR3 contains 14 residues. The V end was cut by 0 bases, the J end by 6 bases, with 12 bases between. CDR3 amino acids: CASSLARVGVEQYF. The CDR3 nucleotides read TGTGCCAGCAGCTTAGCCAGGGTAGGCGTCGAGCAGTACTTC.

In DNA, the CDR3 is TGCGCCAGCAGTGAACGTAGGGGTTATGGCGGGGAGCTGTTTTTT. Its protein product is CASSERRGYGGELFF. The chain couples TRBV10-1 to TRBJ2-2; TRBD1 is a possible D gene (5 bases). This CDR3 comprises 15 residues. The ends were cut back, 3 bases at V and 7 bases at J, with 15 bases in the middle. Germline V gene sequence: CDR1 WNHNN, CDR2 SYGVQD (reference sequence).

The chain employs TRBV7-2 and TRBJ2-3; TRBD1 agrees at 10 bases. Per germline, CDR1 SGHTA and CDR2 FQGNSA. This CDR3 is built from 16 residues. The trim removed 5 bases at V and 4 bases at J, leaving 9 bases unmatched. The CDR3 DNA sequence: TGTGCCAGCAGCATACAGACAGGGGGCGTCGCAGATACGCAGTATTTT. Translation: CASSIQTGGVADTQYF.

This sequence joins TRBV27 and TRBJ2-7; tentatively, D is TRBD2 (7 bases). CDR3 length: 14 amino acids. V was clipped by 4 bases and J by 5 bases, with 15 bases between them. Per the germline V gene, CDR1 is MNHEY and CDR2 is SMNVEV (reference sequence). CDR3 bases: TGTGCCAGCAGTTCAACCCCGGGGGGCCACGAGCAGTACTTC. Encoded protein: CASSSTPGGHEQYF.

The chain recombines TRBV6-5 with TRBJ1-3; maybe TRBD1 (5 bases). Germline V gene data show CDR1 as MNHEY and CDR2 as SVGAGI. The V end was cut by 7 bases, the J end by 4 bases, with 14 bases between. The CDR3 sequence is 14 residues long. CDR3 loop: CASTAQADGNTIYF. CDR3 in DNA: TGTGCCAGCACTGCACAGGCTGACGGAAACACCATATATTTT.

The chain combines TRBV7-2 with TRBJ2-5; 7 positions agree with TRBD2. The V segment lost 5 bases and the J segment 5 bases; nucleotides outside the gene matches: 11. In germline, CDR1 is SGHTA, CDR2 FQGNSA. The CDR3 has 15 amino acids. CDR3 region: CASSSGLGGSETQYF. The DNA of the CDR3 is TGTGCCAGCAGCAGTGGGCTCGGCGGGAGTGAGACCCAGTACTTC.

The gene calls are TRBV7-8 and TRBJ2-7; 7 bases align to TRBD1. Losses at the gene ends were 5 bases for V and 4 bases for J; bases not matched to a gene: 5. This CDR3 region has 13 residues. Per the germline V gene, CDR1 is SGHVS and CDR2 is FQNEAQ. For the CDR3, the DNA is TGTGCCAGCAGCCGAGACAGGGAGTACGAGCAGTACTTC. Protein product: CASSRDREYEQYF.

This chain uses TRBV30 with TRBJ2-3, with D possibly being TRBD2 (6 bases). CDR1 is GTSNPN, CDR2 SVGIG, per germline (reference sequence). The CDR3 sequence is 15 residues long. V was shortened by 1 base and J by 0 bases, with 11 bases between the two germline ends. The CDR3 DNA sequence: TGTGCCTGGAGTGAGGCGGGGTGGAGCACAGATACGCAGTATTTT. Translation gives CAWSEAGWSTDTQYF.

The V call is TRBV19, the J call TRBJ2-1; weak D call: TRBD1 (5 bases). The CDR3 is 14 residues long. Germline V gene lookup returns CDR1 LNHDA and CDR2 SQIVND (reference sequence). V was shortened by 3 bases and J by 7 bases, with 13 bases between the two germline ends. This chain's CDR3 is CASSITQAVNEQFF. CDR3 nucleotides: TGTGCCAGTAGTATCACACAGGCGGTGAATGAGCAGTTCTTC.

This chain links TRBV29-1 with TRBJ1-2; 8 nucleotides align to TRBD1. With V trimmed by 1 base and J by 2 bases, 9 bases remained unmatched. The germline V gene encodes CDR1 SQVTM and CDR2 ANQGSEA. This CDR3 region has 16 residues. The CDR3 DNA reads TGCAGCGTTGAAGGGGAAAAGGACAGGGTCAACTATGGCTACACCTTC. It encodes CSVEGEKDRVNYGYTF.

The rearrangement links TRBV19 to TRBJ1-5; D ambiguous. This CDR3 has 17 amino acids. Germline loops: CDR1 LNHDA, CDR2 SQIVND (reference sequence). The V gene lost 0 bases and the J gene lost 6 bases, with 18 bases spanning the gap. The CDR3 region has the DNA TGTGCCAGTAGTATAGATAATCGGAGGGATTCTATTCAGCCCCAGCATTTT. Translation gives CASSIDNRRDSIQPQHF.

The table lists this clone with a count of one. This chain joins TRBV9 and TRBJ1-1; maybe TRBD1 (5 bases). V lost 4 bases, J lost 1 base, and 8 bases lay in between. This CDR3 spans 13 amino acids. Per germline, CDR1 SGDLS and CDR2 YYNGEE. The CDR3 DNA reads TGTGCCAGCAGCCCCACAGGGAACACTGAAGCTTTCTTT. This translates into CASSPTGNTEAFF.

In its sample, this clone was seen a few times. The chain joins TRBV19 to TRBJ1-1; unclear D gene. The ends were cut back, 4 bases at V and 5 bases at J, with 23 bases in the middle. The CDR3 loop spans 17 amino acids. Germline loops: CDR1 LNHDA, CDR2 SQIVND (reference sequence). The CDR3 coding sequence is TGTGCCAGTAGTAGCATATCAGGCGCAGAGCGGTTGACTGAAGCTTTCTTT. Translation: CASSSISGAERLTEAFF.

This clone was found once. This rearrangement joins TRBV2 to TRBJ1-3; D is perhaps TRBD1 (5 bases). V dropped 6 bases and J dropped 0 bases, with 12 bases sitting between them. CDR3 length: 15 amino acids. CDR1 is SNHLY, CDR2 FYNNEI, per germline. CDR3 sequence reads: CASRGDRTSGNTIYF. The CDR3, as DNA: TGTGCCAGCAGGGGTGACAGAACCTCTGGAAACACCATATATTTT. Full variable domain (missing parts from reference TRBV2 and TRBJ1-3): EPEVTQTPSHQVTQMGQEVILRCVPISNHLYFYWYRQILGQKVEFLVSFYNNEISEKSEIFDDQFSVERPDGSNFTLKIRSTKLEDSAMYFCASRGDRTSGNTIYFGEGSWLTVV.

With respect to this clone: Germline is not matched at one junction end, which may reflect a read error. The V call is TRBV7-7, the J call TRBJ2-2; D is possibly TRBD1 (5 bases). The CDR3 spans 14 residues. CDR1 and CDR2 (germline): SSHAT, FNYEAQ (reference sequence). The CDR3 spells CASSRTNITGELFF. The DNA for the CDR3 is TGTGCTAGCAGCCGGACAAACATCACCGGGGAGCTGTTTTTT.